This T cell receptor beta chain emerged from a study of high-grade serous ovarian cancer treatment subgroups. Study-wide background: On average, approximately 15,000 reads and 7,000 to 8,500 unique TCR beta rearrangements were obtained per sample.

This table comes from immunoSEQ multiplex PCR, and its TCRdb copy is limited to in-frame clones, with some not included. The sample consists of thousands of clones, under 80% of them appearing once. A remark on this clone: What it binds is unknown.

CDR1 is MDHEN and CDR2 is SYDVKM in the germline V gene. V shed 6 bases and J 10 bases; nucleotides not matched to a gene: 16. The CDR3 is 15 amino acids. Whole-study findings and limits: Same-patient tumor repertoires overlapped at roughly 0.095 to 0.79; different patients barely overlapped.

The tumor samples were collected prior to definitive surgery or chemotherapy. This TCR derives from a human donor with high-grade serous ovarian cancer. The chain is built from TRBV28 and TRBJ1-1; 8 nucleotides match TRBD1. Sample: tumor tissue. CDR3 in DNA: TGTGCCAGCAGCCCGGAGACAGGGGCGGGTCTGGCAGCTTTCTTT. This gives the protein CASSPETGAGLAAFF.